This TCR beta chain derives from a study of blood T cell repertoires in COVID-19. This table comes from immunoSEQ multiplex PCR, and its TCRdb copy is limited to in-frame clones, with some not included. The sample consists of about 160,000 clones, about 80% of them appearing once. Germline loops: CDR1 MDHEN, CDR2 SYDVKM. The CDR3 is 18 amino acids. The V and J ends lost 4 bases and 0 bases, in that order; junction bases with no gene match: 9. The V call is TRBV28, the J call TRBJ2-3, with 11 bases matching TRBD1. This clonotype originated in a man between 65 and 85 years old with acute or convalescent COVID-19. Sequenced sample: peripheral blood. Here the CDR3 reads CASSSGTGGSGSTDTQYF. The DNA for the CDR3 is TGTGCCAGCAGTTCCGGGACAGGGGGATCCGGTAGCACAGATACGCAGTATTTT.